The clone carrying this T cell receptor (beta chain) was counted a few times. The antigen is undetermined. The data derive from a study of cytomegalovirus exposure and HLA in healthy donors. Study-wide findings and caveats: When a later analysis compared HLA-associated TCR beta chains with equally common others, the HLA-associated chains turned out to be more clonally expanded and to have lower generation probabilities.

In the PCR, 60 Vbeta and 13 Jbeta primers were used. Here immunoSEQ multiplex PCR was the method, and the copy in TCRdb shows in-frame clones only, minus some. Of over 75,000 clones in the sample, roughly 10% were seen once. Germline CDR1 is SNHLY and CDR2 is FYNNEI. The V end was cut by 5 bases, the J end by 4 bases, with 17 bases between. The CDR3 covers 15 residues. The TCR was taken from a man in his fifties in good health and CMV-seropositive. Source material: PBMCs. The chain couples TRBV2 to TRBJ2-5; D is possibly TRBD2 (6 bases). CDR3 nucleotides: TGTGCCAGCAGTCCCCACCGGGCAGCGGGAGAGACCCAGTACTTC. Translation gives CASSPHRAAGETQYF.